This paragraph covers one TCR beta chain sequence. Its antigen is undetermined. The CDR3 is made up of 17 amino acids. The V gene lost 1 base and the J gene lost 0 bases, with 13 bases spanning the gap. Germline V gives CDR1 MGHRA, CDR2 YSYEKL. The assay was immunoSEQ multiplex PCR, and TCRdb's table has in-frame clones only and misses some. The table shows 80,000 to 95,000 clones, with about 90% occurring only once. The sample originates from a study of OX40 agonist ivuxolimab in advanced cancers. Study conclusions and caveats: Normalized expansion of T-cell clones was also low for some nonresponders. Clonal expansion was seen in CD4+ and CD8+ blood T cells by week 6 at 0.1 to 3.0 mg/kg. Fewer expanded clones were found on average in CD4+ than in CD8+ T cells.

Collection of blood occurred at baseline, at cycle 4 day 1, and at cycle 7 day 1. The specimen comprised CD4+ or CD8+ T cells sorted from blood, sampled in a trial of the OX40 agonist ivuxolimab. The rearrangement joins TRBV4-1 to TRBJ2-1; D gene unclear. The receptor was isolated from an adult with an advanced solid tumor such as melanoma, head and neck, liver or kidney cancer. CDR3 loop: CASSQGDSIPSYNEQFF. The CDR3 DNA is TGCGCCAGCAGCCAAGGGGATAGTATCCCCTCCTACAATGAGCAGTTCTTC.